A single sample is the source of the 21 T cell receptor beta chains below, sequenced in a study of early T cells in non-severe SARS-CoV-2 infection. TCRdb ran MiXCR on the 5' RACE reads and lists one entry per CDR3 protein. The sample yields over 70,000 distinct CDR3 sequences, 13% to 15% seen once. Sequencing was performed on whole blood. These receptors all stem from an adult who was a healthcare worker with PCR-confirmed SARS-CoV-2 infection or an uninfected control (not recorded which).

This clonotype showed up just a few times. This chain uses TRBV20-1 with TRBJ1-1; tentatively, D is TRBD1 (5 bases). The CDR3 runs to 14 residues. Trimming removed 2 bases from V and 4 bases from J, with 14 bases in between. Looked up from germline, CDR1 is DFQATT and CDR2 is SNEGSKA (reference sequence). The CDR3 coding sequence is TGCAGTGCTAGATCCCAGGGAAGGTTCACTGAAGCTTTCTTT. This codes for CSARSQGRFTEAFF.

This clonotype was recorded a few times. The chain carries TRBV7-9 and TRBJ2-7, with D unresolved. This CDR3 contains 14 residues. V shed 0 bases and J shed 2 bases, with 8 bases lying between them. CDR1 SEHNR and CDR2 FQNEAQ come from the germline V gene (reference sequence). The CDR3 DNA follows: TGTGCCAGCAGCTTAGCCCCAGAAACCTACGAGCAGTACTTC. This gives the protein CASSLAPETYEQYF. Combining the CDR3 with reference TRBV7-9 and TRBJ2-7 gives the whole variable domain DTGVSQNPRHKITKRGQNVTFRCDPISEHNRLYWYRQTLGQGPEFLTYFQNEAQLEKSRLLSDRFSAERPKGSFSTLEIQRTEQGDSAMYLCASSLAPETYEQYFGPGTRLTVT.

This clonotype occurred a few times. This rearrangement joins TRBV29-1 to TRBJ1-1, with D maybe TRBD1 (6 bases). Germline V gives CDR1 SQVTM, CDR2 ANQGSEA. The CDR3 runs 12 residues. V was clipped by 6 bases and J by 4 bases, with 12 bases between them. The CDR3 reads CSVAGGSTEAFF. In nucleotides, the CDR3 is TGCAGCGTGGCCGGGGGCAGCACTGAAGCTTTCTTT. The variable domain in full, completed from reference TRBV29-1 and TRBJ1-1, reads SAVISQKPSRDICQRGTSLTIQCQVDSQVTMMFWYRQQPGQSLTLIATANQGSEATYESGFVIDKFPISRPNLTFSTLTVSNMSPEDSSIYLCSVAGGSTEAFFGQGTRLTVV.

This chain connects TRBV11-2 to TRBJ2-2, with TRBD1 matching 7 bases. From germline, CDR1 is SGHAT and CDR2 FQNNGV. The CDR3 extends over 16 amino acids. V gave up 5 bases and J gave up 0 bases; unmatched junction bases: 6. CDR3: CASSQAGTANTGELFF. In DNA form, the CDR3 reads TGTGCCAGCAGCCAGGCCGGGACAGCGAACACCGGGGAGCTGTTTTTT.

Many counts were recorded for this clonotype. The chain is built from TRBV11-2 and TRBJ2-4; D call uncertain. The ends were cut back, 1 base at V and 0 bases at J, with 10 bases in the middle. Germline V gene data show CDR1 as SGHAT and CDR2 as FQNNGV. This CDR3 contains 16 residues. This chain's CDR3 is CASSLVAGVAKNIQYF. The CDR3 region has the DNA TGTGCCAGCAGCTTAGTGGCAGGAGTAGCCAAAAACATTCAGTACTTC.

This clonotype was seen only a few times. The V and J genes are TRBV20-1 and TRBJ2-7; 9 bases line up with TRBD1. Germline V CDR1 and CDR2: DFQATT, SNEGSKA (reference sequence). V lost 7 bases, J lost 3 bases, and 10 bases stayed unmatched. The CDR3 has 14 amino acids. CDR3 region: CSVMGQGRYYEQYF. The CDR3 nucleotides read TGCAGTGTTATGGGACAGGGTCGCTACTACGAGCAGTACTTC.

This clonotype was seen ten or more times. In DNA form, the CDR3 reads TGTGCCAGCAGCTGGGGTGGGCTAGCGGGGAGCACAGATACGCAGTATTTT. Protein sequence: CASSWGGLAGSTDTQYF. The chain uses TRBV7-2 and TRBJ2-3, with 9 nucleotides matching TRBD2. CDR1 and CDR2 from the germline V gene are SGHTA and FQGNSA. V shed 4 bases, J shed 0 bases, and the junction held 8 bases outside the gene matches. CDR3 length: 17 amino acids.

This clonotype was recorded a few times. This chain connects TRBV7-3 to TRBJ1-1; TRBD1 is a possible D gene (5 bases). Deletions cut 4 bases from V and 4 bases from J, with 10 bases between. The CDR3 spans 13 residues. Germline V gene lookup returns CDR1 SGHTA and CDR2 FQGTGA. CDR3 sequence reads: CASSSQGFTEAFF. The CDR3 DNA is TGTGCCAGCAGCTCCCAGGGATTCACTGAAGCTTTCTTT.

The rearrangement uses TRBV19 and TRBJ2-1; 12 bases agree with TRBD2. The trim removed 5 bases at V and 8 bases at J, leaving 7 bases unmatched. CDR1 is LNHDA, CDR2 SQIVND, per germline (reference sequence). This CDR3 comprises 15 residues. The CDR3 DNA is TGTGCCAGTAGTGTTCTAGCGGGAGGGTCTGATGAGCAGTTCTTC. Protein: CASSVLAGGSDEQFF.

The chain is built from TRBV7-9 and TRBJ2-1; tentatively, D is TRBD2 (6 bases). Trimming removed 7 bases from V and 4 bases from J, with 23 bases in between. Looked up from germline, CDR1 is SEHNR and CDR2 is FQNEAQ (reference sequence). This CDR3 is built from 17 residues. This chain's CDR3 is CASIAFNWPAGYNEQFF. The CDR3 DNA reads TGTGCCAGCATCGCTTTCAATTGGCCTGCGGGGTACAATGAGCAGTTCTTC.

This clonotype came up a few times. V is TRBV6-5 and J is TRBJ1-1; possible D gene TRBD1, 5 bases. The CDR3 extends over 17 amino acids. The ends were cut back, 1 base at V and 0 bases at J, with 15 bases in the middle. Germline assignment: CDR1 MNHEY and CDR2 SVGAGI. The CDR3 protein is CASSYWAGLGVNTEAFF. The CDR3 DNA sequence: TGTGCCAGCAGTTACTGGGCAGGGCTTGGTGTGAACACTGAAGCTTTCTTT.

In this sample, this clonotype turned up many times. This sequence joins TRBV27 and TRBJ1-5; 8 bases match TRBD1. Germline CDR1 is MNHEY and CDR2 is SMNVEV (reference sequence). J gave up 1 base and V 4 bases, and 18 bases lay outside the gene matches. The CDR3 loop spans 20 amino acids. CDR3 nucleotides: TGTGCCAGCAGTTCCTATCCGACCCGGACAGGGAGTGGAAGCAATCAGCCCCAGCATTTT. Translation gives CASSSYPTRTGSGSNQPQHF.

By share, this clonotype ranks as medium-sized. The chain has TRBV20-1 and TRBJ2-1, with TRBD2 matching over 15 bases. Germline V CDR1 and CDR2: DFQATT, SNEGSKA (reference sequence). CDR3 length: 16 residues. For the CDR3, the DNA is TGCATTCCCAAGTCTGGACTAGCGGGAGGGCCCAATGAGCAGTTCTTC. Its protein product is CIPKSGLAGGPNEQFF.

J is TRBJ2-1 and V is TRBV20-1; 8 bases match TRBD1. CDR1 and CDR2 (germline): DFQATT, SNEGSKA (reference sequence). With V trimmed by 4 bases and J by 7 bases, 6 bases remained unmatched. The CDR3 length is 13 residues. CDR3 residues: CSATRTGRNEQFF. As DNA, the CDR3 is TGCAGTGCTACCAGGACAGGGCGTAATGAGCAGTTCTTC.

This clonotype was seen a few times. The chain joins TRBV11-2 to TRBJ2-1; D gene unclear. The length of the CDR3 is 16 residues. Germline V gives CDR1 SGHAT, CDR2 FQNNGV. The V end was cut by 5 bases, the J end by 8 bases, with 22 bases between. The CDR3 DNA sequence: TGTGCCAGCAGCACGAAGTTGGGTCTCACGGGCCATGAGCAGTTCTTC. This gives the protein CASSTKLGLTGHEQFF.

V is TRBV5-1 and J is TRBJ1-2; 7 bases are shared with TRBD1. This CDR3 spans 15 amino acids. In germline, CDR1 is SGHRS, CDR2 YFSETQ. The V segment lost 4 bases and the J segment 8 bases; nucleotides outside the gene matches: 14. The CDR3 sequence is CASSPSWDSLYGYTF. The DNA of the CDR3 is TGCGCCAGCAGCCCTTCCTGGGACAGTCTGTACGGCTACACCTTC.

This clonotype was recorded a few times. The chain uses TRBV5-1 and TRBJ2-7, with D unclear. CDR1 SGHRS and CDR2 YFSETQ come from the germline V gene. Trimming pared 0 bases from V and 3 bases from J, leaving 7 bases between. This CDR3 is built from 13 residues. The CDR3 spells CASSLDVYYEQYF. CDR3 nucleotides: TGCGCCAGCAGCTTGGACGTCTACTACGAGCAGTACTTC.

About this clonotype itself: Compared with germline, one end of the junction differs, possibly owing to a read error. The chain recombines TRBV20-1 with TRBJ2-7; D might be TRBD1 or TRBD2, each matching 5 bases. This CDR3 contains 13 residues. CDR1 is DFQATT and CDR2 is SNEGSKA in the germline V gene (reference sequence). CDR3 coding DNA: TGCAGTGCACGGGACGCCCGATCCTACGCGCAGTACTTC. This codes for CSARDARSYAQYF.

This chain joins TRBV28 and TRBJ2-3; TRBD1 matches at 7 bases. CDR1 is MDHEN and CDR2 is SYDVKM in the germline V gene. Trimming took 7 bases from V and 6 from J; bases not matched to a gene: 7. The CDR3 spans 13 residues. Written as DNA, the CDR3 is TGTGCCAGCAAGACAGGGCGTCAGGATACGCAGTATTTT. Amino acids: CASKTGRQDTQYF.

The gene calls are TRBV7-9 and TRBJ1-1; possible D gene TRBD1, 6 bases. The CDR3 covers 14 residues. CDR1 is SEHNR, CDR2 FQNEAQ, per germline (reference sequence). Trimming took off 8 bases at V and 4 bases at J, with 17 bases between the two ends. The CDR3 bases are TGTGCCAGCGCCCCTGGGGGCGCGTCCACTGAAGCTTTCTTT. Residues: CASAPGGASTEAFF.

This CDR3 is CASSDWDRPYEQYF. CDR3 coding DNA: TGTGCCAGCAGTGATTGGGACAGACCTTACGAGCAGTACTTC. The rearrangement uses TRBV6-1 and TRBJ2-7, with 7 bases fitting TRBD1. The CDR3 has 14 amino acids. In germline, CDR1 is MNHNS, CDR2 SASEGT. The trim removed 3 bases at V and 4 bases at J, leaving 6 bases unmatched.